These T cell receptor beta chains were read from a single sample in a study of blood T cells in healthy people across ages. TCRdb independently ran MiXCR on the 5' RACE reads; one entry per CDR3 protein. In the table there are 730,000 or so distinct CDR3 sequences, around 40% of which are singletons. The specimen was blood. These receptor sequences come from a woman aged 60-70 years in good health. Each CDR3 is given with its conserved first and last residue. Fields, in order: clone size, D gene, V gene, J gene, CDR3 DNA, CDR3 protein. A D gene is named only where the DNA matches it firmly. Only some rows state a clone size, as once, few, many or a class for expanded clones.

clone size: .; D gene: .; V gene: TRBV12-3/TRBV12-4; J gene: TRBJ2-3; CDR3 DNA: TGTGCCAGCAGTTTCGGAGTGAGAACAGATACGCAGTATTTT; CDR3 protein: CASSFGVRTDTQYF
clone size: many; D gene: TRBD2; V gene: TRBV6-2/TRBV6-3; J gene: TRBJ2-3; CDR3 DNA: TGTGCCAGCAGGCAGATCGGGACTAGCGGCACAGATACGCAGTATTTT; CDR3 protein: CASRQIGTSGTDTQYF
clone size: .; D gene: .; V gene: TRBV4-3; J gene: TRBJ2-1; CDR3 DNA: TGCGCCAGCAGCCAAGCAGGATTTGAGCAGTTCTTC; CDR3 protein: CASSQAGFEQFF
clone size: .; D gene: .; V gene: TRBV20-1; J gene: TRBJ2-6; CDR3 DNA: TGCAGTGCTAGAGATGAGATAGGGACTGGGGCCAACGTCCTGACTTTC; CDR3 protein: CSARDEIGTGANVLTF
clone size: .; D gene: TRBD2; V gene: TRBV7-8; J gene: TRBJ2-7; CDR3 DNA: TGTGCCAGCAGCTTAAGGCCCCAGCGGGAGGGTCACTACGAGCAGTACTTC; CDR3 protein: CASSLRPQREGHYEQYF
clone size: .; D gene: TRBD2; V gene: TRBV4-3; J gene: TRBJ2-5; CDR3 DNA: TGCGCCAGCAGCTTAGGACTAGTAGATGAGACCCAGTACTTC; CDR3 protein: CASSLGLVDETQYF
clone size: .; D gene: TRBD2; V gene: TRBV20-1; J gene: TRBJ2-5; CDR3 DNA: TGCAGTGCTAGAGATCCCACTAGCGGGGTGGAGACCCAGTACTTC; CDR3 protein: CSARDPTSGVETQYF
clone size: .; D gene: TRBD1; V gene: TRBV28; J gene: TRBJ2-7; CDR3 DNA: TGTGCCAGCAGCTCACAGGGGGCGCAAGGGTCCTACGAGCAGTACTTC; CDR3 protein: CASSSQGAQGSYEQYF
clone size: .; D gene: TRBD2; V gene: TRBV7-2; J gene: TRBJ2-2; CDR3 DNA: TGTGCCAGCAGCTTTACGGGAGGAAGGACCGGGGAGCTGTTTTTT; CDR3 protein: CASSFTGGRTGELFF
clone size: few; D gene: TRBD1; V gene: TRBV20-1; J gene: TRBJ2-1; CDR3 DNA: TGCAGTGCGTGCTCAGGACAGGGGGCCGATGAGCAGTTCTTC; CDR3 protein: CSACSGQGADEQFF
clone size: .; D gene: TRBD2; V gene: TRBV18; J gene: TRBJ2-1; CDR3 DNA: TGTGCCAGCTCCTCCGGGACTAGCGGAGACAATGAGCAGTTCTTC; CDR3 protein: CASSSGTSGDNEQFF
clone size: few; D gene: .; V gene: TRBV21-1; J gene: TRBJ2-1; CDR3 DNA: TGTGCCAGCACCGCAGACGGATGGGCGGAATCCTACAATGAGCAGTTCTTC; CDR3 protein: CASTADGWAESYNEQFF
clone size: .; D gene: .; V gene: TRBV5-6; J gene: TRBJ1-1; CDR3 DNA: TGTGCCAGCAGCTTGAATCCGGGGAGGCCTGAAGCTTTCTTT; CDR3 protein: CASSLNPGRPEAFF
clone size: .; D gene: .; V gene: TRBV12-3/TRBV12-4; J gene: TRBJ2-1; CDR3 DNA: TGTGCCAGCACCGGTAGCTTGGACGAGCAGTTCTTC; CDR3 protein: CASTGSLDEQFF
clone size: .; D gene: TRBD2; V gene: TRBV13; J gene: TRBJ2-5; CDR3 DNA: TGTGCCAGCAGTTCAGGGACTACCCTGGTCGAGACCCAGTACTTC; CDR3 protein: CASSSGTTLVETQYF
clone size: .; D gene: .; V gene: TRBV9; J gene: TRBJ1-5; CDR3 DNA: TGTGCCAGCAGCGTGGACAGTTTTAATCAGCCCCAGCATTTT; CDR3 protein: CASSVDSFNQPQHF
clone size: once; D gene: .; V gene: TRBV2; J gene: TRBJ2-5; CDR3 DNA: TGTGCCAGCAGTGGATTTCGGGAGGAGACCCAGTACTTC; CDR3 protein: CASSGFREETQYF
clone size: .; D gene: TRBD2; V gene: TRBV20-1; J gene: TRBJ2-7; CDR3 DNA: TGCAGTGCTACCTACTGGTCGGGGGAGGGGCGCAACGAGCAGTACTTC; CDR3 protein: CSATYWSGEGRNEQYF
clone size: .; D gene: .; V gene: TRBV6-5; J gene: TRBJ2-7; CDR3 DNA: TGTGCCTCTTCTCCCCTTTTTTACGGATCCTACGAGCAGTACTTC; CDR3 protein: CASSPLFYGSYEQYF
clone size: few; D gene: .; V gene: TRBV20-1; J gene: TRBJ2-4; CDR3 DNA: TGCAGTGCCCCCCTCCAGGGTGGGAAAAACATTCAGTACTTC; CDR3 protein: CSAPLQGGKNIQYF
clone size: .; D gene: .; V gene: TRBV7-2; J gene: TRBJ2-7; CDR3 DNA: TGTGCCAGCAGCTTAGATCAGCGTCTGCGCGAGCAGTACTTC; CDR3 protein: CASSLDQRLREQYF
clone size: .; D gene: .; V gene: TRBV5-1; J gene: TRBJ2-7; CDR3 DNA: TGCGCCAGCAGCCTTTTCCCTGGGACTTCCTCCTACGAGCAGTACTTC; CDR3 protein: CASSLFPGTSSYEQYF
clone size: .; D gene: .; V gene: TRBV18; J gene: TRBJ2-1; CDR3 DNA: TGTGCCAGCTCACCACCCGGGATGGGGGGTGAAGGGCAGTTCTTC; CDR3 protein: CASSPPGMGGEGQFF
clone size: .; D gene: .; V gene: TRBV30; J gene: TRBJ2-4; CDR3 DNA: TGTGCCTGGAGCCCCGGGACCCCGAACATTCAGTACTTC; CDR3 protein: CAWSPGTPNIQYF
clone size: .; D gene: TRBD2; V gene: TRBV4-3; J gene: TRBJ2-3; CDR3 DNA: TGCGCCAGCAGCCAACTAGCGGTTAGCACAGATACGCAGTATTTT; CDR3 protein: CASSQLAVSTDTQYF
clone size: few; D gene: .; V gene: TRBV7-3; J gene: TRBJ1-5; CDR3 DNA: TGTGCCAGCAGGTCCTACAGGGTCAATCAGCCCCAGCATTTT; CDR3 protein: CASRSYRVNQPQHF
clone size: .; D gene: TRBD2; V gene: TRBV18; J gene: TRBJ2-7; CDR3 DNA: TGTGCCAGCTCTCTCCTACGGGCTAGCGGATCCTACGAGCAGTACTTC; CDR3 protein: CASSLLRASGSYEQYF
clone size: .; D gene: .; V gene: TRBV20-1; J gene: TRBJ1-5; CDR3 DNA: TGCAGTGCTAGGGGACCAGGGGCAACTCCTCGGCCCCAGCATTTT; CDR3 protein: CSARGPGATPRPQHF
clone size: few; D gene: TRBD2; V gene: TRBV7-2; J gene: TRBJ2-1; CDR3 DNA: TGTGCCAGCAGCCCGACTAGCGGGAGCGGCAATGAGCAGTTCTTC; CDR3 protein: CASSPTSGSGNEQFF
clone size: few; D gene: .; V gene: TRBV3-1; J gene: TRBJ2-1; CDR3 DNA: TGTGCCAGCAGCCAACAGGGGGGCAATGAGCAGTTCTTC; CDR3 protein: CASSQQGGNEQFF
clone size: few; D gene: TRBD2; V gene: TRBV13; J gene: TRBJ2-7; CDR3 DNA: TGTGCCAGCAGCCGGACTAGCGGGAGGGCCGGAGAGCAGTACTTC; CDR3 protein: CASSRTSGRAGEQYF
clone size: .; D gene: .; V gene: TRBV20-1; J gene: TRBJ2-7; CDR3 DNA: TGCAGTGCTAGTTCGTCTAGCGCCATAACCTACGAGCAGTACTTC; CDR3 protein: CSASSSSAITYEQYF
clone size: .; D gene: .; V gene: TRBV20-1; J gene: TRBJ1-4; CDR3 DNA: TGCAGTGCTCCCGACAGTACTAATGAAAAACTGTTTTTT; CDR3 protein: CSAPDSTNEKLFF
clone size: .; D gene: TRBD1; V gene: TRBV5-1; J gene: TRBJ2-1; CDR3 DNA: TGCGCCAGCAGCTTGGACCAGGGGGCCGATGAGCAGTTCTTC; CDR3 protein: CASSLDQGADEQFF
clone size: .; D gene: .; V gene: TRBV27; J gene: TRBJ2-1; CDR3 DNA: TGTGCCAGCAGCCTACACGGACAATACAATGAGCAGTTCTTC; CDR3 protein: CASSLHGQYNEQFF
clone size: .; D gene: TRBD2; V gene: TRBV5-6; J gene: TRBJ2-5; CDR3 DNA: TGTGCCAGCAGCTGGGGGGACTATAAGGAGACCCAGTACTTC; CDR3 protein: CASSWGDYKETQYF
clone size: .; D gene: TRBD1; V gene: TRBV5-1; J gene: TRBJ2-5; CDR3 DNA: TGCGCCAGCAGCCCAGGACAGGGTGGGGCCACGACCCAGTACTTC; CDR3 protein: CASSPGQGGATTQYF
clone size: .; D gene: TRBD1; V gene: TRBV29-1; J gene: TRBJ2-7; CDR3 DNA: TGCAGCGTTGACGAGACAGGGGGGTACGAGCAGTACTTC; CDR3 protein: CSVDETGGYEQYF
clone size: .; D gene: TRBD2; V gene: TRBV4-2; J gene: TRBJ2-7; CDR3 DNA: TGTGCCAGCAGCCGACAGCGGGGGAGCTCCTACGAGCAGTACTTC; CDR3 protein: CASSRQRGSSYEQYF
clone size: .; D gene: TRBD1; V gene: TRBV27; J gene: TRBJ2-1; CDR3 DNA: TGTGCCAGCAGCGGACAGGGGGCATTCCACTACAATGAGCAGTTCTTC; CDR3 protein: CASSGQGAFHYNEQFF
clone size: .; D gene: TRBD2; V gene: TRBV2; J gene: TRBJ2-1; CDR3 DNA: TGTGCCAGCAGTACCGCGGGGGGGAACTACAATGAGCAGTTCTTC; CDR3 protein: CASSTAGGNYNEQFF
clone size: .; D gene: .; V gene: TRBV20-1; J gene: TRBJ1-2; CDR3 DNA: TGCAGTGCTACCCGACAGAGAGGCTACACCTTC; CDR3 protein: CSATRQRGYTF
clone size: .; D gene: .; V gene: TRBV20-1; J gene: TRBJ2-1; CDR3 DNA: TGCAGTGCTAGGTACCAAGAGACCCAGTTCTTC; CDR3 protein: CSARYQETQFF
clone size: few; D gene: .; V gene: TRBV7-2; J gene: TRBJ1-1; CDR3 DNA: TGTGCCAGCAGCCCGGGGTGGACCACTGAAGCTTTCTTT; CDR3 protein: CASSPGWTTEAFF
clone size: .; D gene: TRBD2; V gene: TRBV6-1; J gene: TRBJ2-5; CDR3 DNA: TGTGCCAGCAGTGAAGGTCTAGCGGGAGGGGGGTCGGATGAGCAGTACTTC; CDR3 protein: CASSEGLAGGGSDEQYF
clone size: .; D gene: .; V gene: TRBV4-2; J gene: TRBJ2-5; CDR3 DNA: TGTGCCAGCAGCCAAGACGGGGCTGAGCAGTACTTC; CDR3 protein: CASSQDGAEQYF
clone size: few; D gene: TRBD2; V gene: TRBV6-5; J gene: TRBJ2-7; CDR3 DNA: TGTGCCAGCAGACTAGTGGCGGGGGGGCCCTACGAGCAGTACTTC; CDR3 protein: CASRLVAGGPYEQYF
clone size: few; D gene: .; V gene: TRBV29-1; J gene: TRBJ2-5; CDR3 DNA: TGCAGCGTTGTGGGGGACGGGAAGGCCCAAGAGACCCAGTACTTC; CDR3 protein: CSVVGDGKAQETQYF
clone size: .; D gene: .; V gene: TRBV20-1; J gene: TRBJ1-2; CDR3 DNA: TGCAGTGCTAAATCGGACTCTAACTATGGCTACACCTTC; CDR3 protein: CSAKSDSNYGYTF
clone size: once; D gene: TRBD2; V gene: TRBV6-4; J gene: TRBJ2-7; CDR3 DNA: TGTGCCAGCAGTGGAAACAGCGGGAGCGGCTACGAGCAGTACTTC; CDR3 protein: CASSGNSGSGYEQYF
clone size: .; D gene: TRBD2; V gene: TRBV7-2; J gene: TRBJ2-5; CDR3 DNA: TGTGCCAGCAGGCGGACTAGCGGGGAGACCCAGTACTTC; CDR3 protein: CASRRTSGETQYF
clone size: .; D gene: TRBD1; V gene: TRBV6-2/TRBV6-3; J gene: TRBJ1-2; CDR3 DNA: TGTGCCAGCAGGGGACAGGGGATGATGCATGGCTACACCTTC; CDR3 protein: CASRGQGMMHGYTF
clone size: many; D gene: TRBD2; V gene: TRBV9; J gene: TRBJ2-5; CDR3 DNA: TGTGCCAGCAGCGTAGATGGGACTAGCGGGGCCCCTGGGACCCAGTACTTC; CDR3 protein: CASSVDGTSGAPGTQYF
clone size: few; D gene: .; V gene: TRBV7-9; J gene: TRBJ1-2; CDR3 DNA: TGTGCCAGCAGCTTAGAACTGGGTTGGGTCTATGGCTACACCTTC; CDR3 protein: CASSLELGWVYGYTF
clone size: many; D gene: .; V gene: TRBV27; J gene: TRBJ2-1; CDR3 DNA: TGTGCCAGCAGTTACCTCGGGCAGAACAATGAGCAGTTCTTC; CDR3 protein: CASSYLGQNNEQFF
clone size: .; D gene: .; V gene: TRBV28; J gene: TRBJ1-5; CDR3 DNA: TGTGCCAGCAGTTCCCTGCACGGGACCCAGCCCCAGCATTTT; CDR3 protein: CASSSLHGTQPQHF
clone size: .; D gene: .; V gene: TRBV2; J gene: TRBJ2-7; CDR3 DNA: TGTGCCAAACAGAAGACAGTTTTCTCCTACGAGCAGTACTTC; CDR3 protein: CAKQKTVFSYEQYF
clone size: few; D gene: TRBD2; V gene: TRBV28; J gene: TRBJ2-1; CDR3 DNA: TGTGCCAGCTGGGTGGGGGGCGGGAGGGCCACTGAGCAGTTCTTC; CDR3 protein: CASWVGGGRATEQFF
clone size: .; D gene: .; V gene: TRBV3-1; J gene: TRBJ1-6; CDR3 DNA: TGTGCCAGCACCCGCAGTCTAGATTCACCCCTCCACTTT; CDR3 protein: CASTRSLDSPLHF
clone size: .; D gene: .; V gene: TRBV14; J gene: TRBJ2-3; CDR3 DNA: TGTGCCAGCAGCCTCGCTGTAAGACGAGATACGCAGTATTTT; CDR3 protein: CASSLAVRRDTQYF